This T cell receptor (beta chain) stems from a study of cytomegalovirus exposure and HLA in healthy donors. Study results and caveats: Equally common other TCR beta chains were less clonally expanded than HLA-associated ones, a later analysis found.

CDR1 and CDR2 (germline): MGHRA, YSYEKL. The CDR3 is 17 residues long. V dropped 0 bases and J dropped 5 bases, with 16 bases sitting between them. Notes on this clone: Its specificity is not known.

PCR used 60 Vbeta primers and 13 Jbeta primers. Method: immunoSEQ multiplex PCR; TCRdb's copy keeps in-frame clones and lacks some. The sample carries under 200,000 clones, around 83% recorded once. The specimen sequenced was PBMCs. The chain uses TRBV4-1 and TRBJ1-4; a possible D gene is TRBD1 (5 bases). The sequence derives from a girl aged 2 to 10 in good health and CMV-seropositive. CDR3 in amino acids: CASSQEKDTLLNEKLFF. The CDR3 coding sequence is TGCGCCAGCAGCCAAGAGAAGGACACTCTTTTGAATGAAAAACTGTTTTTT.